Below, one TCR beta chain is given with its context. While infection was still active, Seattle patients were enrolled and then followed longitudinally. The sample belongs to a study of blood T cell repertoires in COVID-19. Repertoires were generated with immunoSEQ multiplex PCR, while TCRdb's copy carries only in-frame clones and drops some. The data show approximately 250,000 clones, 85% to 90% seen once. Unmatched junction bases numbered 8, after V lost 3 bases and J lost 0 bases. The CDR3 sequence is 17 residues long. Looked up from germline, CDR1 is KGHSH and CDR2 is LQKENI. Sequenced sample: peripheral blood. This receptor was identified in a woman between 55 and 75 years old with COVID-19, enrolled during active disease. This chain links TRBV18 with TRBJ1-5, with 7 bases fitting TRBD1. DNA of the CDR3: TGTGCCAGCTCACCTGGGACAGACTTTTCTAGCAATCAGCCCCAGCATTTT. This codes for CASSPGTDFSSNQPQHF.